These 13 T cell receptor beta chains originate from one sample sequenced in a study of blood T cell repertoires in COVID-19. The protocol was immunoSEQ multiplex PCR, while the TCRdb copy is restricted to in-frame clones and leaves out a portion. The table has about 220,000 clones, about 91% seen once. Sequencing was done on a sample of PBMCs or T cells enriched from blood (not recorded which). The receptors shown here come from a woman aged 40 to 50 with acute COVID-19.

CDR3 bases: TGTGCCAGCAGCTTGGGACAGGGGATAAGGCAGTACTTC. This encodes CASSLGQGIRQYF. V usage is TRBV11-2 and J usage is TRBJ2-7, with TRBD1 identical over 10 bases. The CDR3 spans 13 residues. Germline V lookup: CDR1 SGHAT, CDR2 FQNNGV. Trimming removed 3 bases from V and 9 bases from J; junction bases left unmatched: 5. The whole variable domain, filled in from reference TRBV11-2 and TRBJ2-7, reads EAGVAQSPRYKIIEKRQSVAFWCNPISGHATLYWYQQILGQGPKLLIQFQNNGVVDDSQLPKDRFSAERLKGVDSTLKIQPAKLEDSAVYLCASSLGQGIRQYFGPGTRLTVT.

This chain joins TRBV11-3 and TRBJ2-6; TRBD2 is a possible D gene (6 bases). The ends were cut back, 1 base at V and 7 bases at J, with 8 bases in the middle. Germline loops: CDR1 SGHNT, CDR2 YENEEA. CDR3 size: 14 residues. The DNA of the CDR3 is TGTGCCAGCAGCTTAGGGCGGGACGCCAACGTCCTGACTTTC. Amino acids: CASSLGRDANVLTF.

The V gene is TRBV5-1, the J gene TRBJ2-3; TRBD1 matches at 10 bases. The CDR3 sequence is 14 residues long. Per the germline V gene, CDR1 is SGHRS and CDR2 is YFSETQ. V lost 4 bases to trimming and J lost 6 bases; unmatched junction nucleotides: 5. The CDR3 bases are TGCGCCAGCAGCCCCGGGACAGGGGCGGATACGCAGTATTTT. As protein: CASSPGTGADTQYF.

V usage is TRBV6-5 and J usage is TRBJ2-7; D call uncertain. Germline-derived CDR1 and CDR2 are MNHEY and SVGAGI. Trimming left V 7 bases short and J 6 bases short, with 10 bases between. The CDR3 totals 11 residues. The CDR3 is CASTGVGEQYF. CDR3 DNA sequence: TGTGCCAGCACAGGCGTCGGCGAGCAGTACTTC.

V and J are TRBV2 and TRBJ2-1; TRBD2 might be the D (6 bases). Germline V gene data show CDR1 as SNHLY and CDR2 as FYNNEI. Trimming removed 10 bases at V and 2 bases at J, with 12 bases between. This CDR3 spans 13 amino acids. The CDR3 spells CATGGWPYNEQFF. The DNA of the CDR3 is TGTGCCACCGGGGGTTGGCCCTACAATGAGCAGTTCTTC.

This chain joins TRBV19 and TRBJ1-3, with a tentative D call TRBD1 (5 bases). There are 14 residues in the CDR3. The germline gives CDR1 LNHDA, CDR2 SQIVND (reference sequence). Trimming removed 4 bases from V and 2 bases from J, with 9 bases in between. CDR3 sequence (DNA): TGTGCCAGTAGTAGGCAGGGTCCTGGAAACACCATATATTTT. It codes for CASSRQGPGNTIYF.

The chain carries TRBV4-3 and TRBJ1-4, with 7 positions matching TRBD1. The germline V gene has CDR1 LGHNA and CDR2 YSLEER. Trimming removed 0 bases from V and 7 bases from J; junction bases left unmatched: 5. This CDR3 comprises 15 residues. The DNA for the CDR3 is TGCGCCAGCAGCCAAGATAAGGGGGCCAGTGAAAAACTGTTTTTT. Amino acids: CASSQDKGASEKLFF.

V gene TRBV3-1 (or the pseudogene TRBV3-2) combines with J gene TRBJ2-1, with 7 bases identical to TRBD2. The germline V gene encodes CDR1 LGHDT and CDR2 YNNKEL (reference sequence). This CDR3 region has 15 residues. With 3 bases clipped from V and 5 bases from J, the junction kept 7 bases outside the gene matches. CDR3 nucleotide sequence: TGTGCCAGCAGCCAGTCCTCGGGACTACACAATGAGCAGTTCTTC. Its translation is CASSQSSGLHNEQFF.

This clone was counted between two and nine times. The V and J genes are TRBV15 and TRBJ1-4; 7 bases fit TRBD1. The CDR3 runs 17 residues. V shed 3 bases, J shed 3 bases, and the junction held 10 bases outside the gene matches. CDR1 LNHNV and CDR2 YYDKDF come from the germline V gene (reference sequence). The DNA of the CDR3 is TGTGCCACCAGCAGGGGCAGGGGGAAGGGATCTAATGAAAAACTGTTTTTT. Amino acid sequence: CATSRGRGKGSNEKLFF.

The chain combines TRBV24-1 with TRBJ2-1, with 11 nucleotides matching TRBD2. With 4 bases clipped from V and 4 bases from J, the junction kept 5 bases outside the gene matches. Looked up from germline, CDR1 is KGHDR and CDR2 is SFDVKD. The CDR3 extends over 16 amino acids. Written as DNA, the CDR3 is TGTGCCACCAGTGACTTAGCGGGAGGGGATTACAATGAGCAGTTCTTC. The encoded protein is CATSDLAGGDYNEQFF.

In its sample, this clone was seen once. Other nucleotide sequences from this sample produce the same CDR3. The chain carries TRBV12-3 or TRBV12-4 and TRBJ1-2; possibly TRBD1 for D (5 bases). With 3 bases removed from V and 4 bases from J, the gap between germline ends came to 9 bases. The CDR3 consists of 13 residues. CDR3: CASSFGGTYGYTF. The CDR3 region has the DNA TGTGCCAGCAGTTTTGGGGGGACCTATGGCTACACCTTC.

The gene calls are TRBV6-1 and TRBJ1-5; possible D gene TRBD1, 6 bases. The germline gives CDR1 MNHNS, CDR2 SASEGT. The length of the CDR3 is 13 residues. The germline V and J ends were trimmed by 2 bases and 11 bases, with 13 bases remaining between them. The CDR3 protein is CASSEPGVRTQHF. CDR3 DNA: TGTGCCAGCAGTGAACCAGGGGTGAGGACCCAGCATTTT.

This clone came up a few times. This chain uses TRBV3-1 (or the pseudogene TRBV3-2) with TRBJ2-1, with TRBD2 as a possible D gene (5 bases). Trimming stripped 4 bases from V and 9 bases from J, with 16 bases between. The CDR3 length is 14 residues. From germline, CDR1 is LGHDT and CDR2 YNNKEL (reference sequence). The chain's CDR3 is CASSPTRGLGEQFF. The CDR3 bases are TGTGCCAGCAGCCCTACTAGAGGGCTTGGTGAGCAGTTCTTC.